This T cell receptor beta chain comes out of a study of blood T cell repertoires in COVID-19. Study overall: The United States, Italy and Spain provided the acute and convalescent COVID-19 samples. Sample material is recorded as cDNA or gDNA derived from T cells, B-cell-depleted T cells, or PBMCs.

Original processing methods: Amplification of reference gene primers was used by the study to estimate nucleated cell counts. Clones were read by immunoSEQ multiplex PCR, and TCRdb kept only the in-frame ones, dropping some. That table supplies the V and J calls and clone size; D and trimming were determined from the DNA. The profile shows over 65,000 clones, about 80% of them singletons. CDR1 is SGDLS, CDR2 YYNGEE, per germline. The CDR3 runs to 16 residues. With 0 bases clipped from V and 6 bases from J, the junction kept 7 bases outside the gene matches. The gene calls are TRBV9 and TRBJ2-3, with 10 bases lining up with TRBD1. The TCR was taken from a woman in her 40s with active or convalescent COVID-19. Sample: peripheral blood. The CDR3 nucleotides are TGTGCCAGCAGCGTAGCTTCGGGACAGGGGTCCGATACGCAGTATTTT. It encodes CASSVASGQGSDTQYF. Full variable domain (remainder filled in from reference TRBV9 and TRBJ2-3): DSGVTQTPKHLITATGQRVTLRCSPRSGDLSVYWYQQSLDQGLQFLIQYYNGEERAKGNILERFSAQQFPDLHSELNLSSLELGDSALYFCASSVASGQGSDTQYFGPGTRLTVL.